Detailed here is one TCR beta chain. Its antigen is still unknown. Nothing much larger sits one base from this clone, and base qualities are not available. The data derive from a study of cytomegalovirus exposure and HLA in healthy donors (dated by TCRdb to about 2017). Regarding the complete study: In an earlier analysis of roughly 500 of the donors, 250 to 300 Gb of sequence data and about 110 million unique TCR beta sequences from some 170 million T cells were reported. Four to six DR-DQ haplotypes were handled as single units for association and clustering because linkage in the cohort was strong. To predict cytomegalovirus infection status, the study brought together high-throughput TCR immunosequencing, statistical association of individual TCRs with disease status, and machine learning. The later analysis used no new phenotypic data to find candidate immune exposures, relying instead on TCR beta sequences and their occurrence across donors. Of the 300 to 450 genotyped donors, roughly 80% were placed in the genetic ancestry cluster associated with self-reported Caucasian donors. The study profiled the T cell repertoires of around 700 subjects by immunosequencing and related them to cytomegalovirus serostatus. Across approximately 400 genotyped donors of the cohort, an average of about 240,000 unique TCR beta nucleotide sequences per donor were sequenced, and approximately 19% of those sequences were non-productive. Donor age, sex, ethnicity and CMV serostatus were compiled alongside the repertoire data. The aim of the study was to test whether cataloging public T cell receptors could identify signatures of past pathogen exposure. To study patterns of TCR occurrence, a later analysis re-analyzed previously published TCR beta repertoires from around 660 donors and added high-resolution HLA genotyping. Every discovery cohort repertoire had been produced on one sequencing platform. An early release that covered fewer than 800 HLA-typed donors contained around 300 gigabases of sequencing data and around 85 million unique TCR sequences. An earlier analysis of some 500 of the donors used high-throughput TCR beta sequencing to judge whether each TCR beta V gene segment behaved as functional or pseudogenic. Typing coverage differed by locus: A, B, C, DRB1 and DQB1 were typed in about 620-630 donors, DQA1 in about 560, DPA1 in some 610, and DPB1 in just under 480. Both class I and class II loci were covered by HLA typing, at four-digit resolution. Along with the roughly 670-subject first cohort, a separate validation cohort of over a hundred different subjects was used. A later genetic analysis took genome-wide SNP genotypes for 398 of the 666 donors and used that subset as a discovery cohort.

There are 14 amino acids in the CDR3, from cysteine to phenylalanine inclusive. The DNA shown is the 42-base CDR3, in frame from base 1. V drops 3 bases and J drops 0 bases, leaving 5 bases in between. CDR1 and CDR2 are read off the germline V gene as MGHRA and YSYEKL. In total, around 600 healthy bone marrow donors made up the cohort. At the time of sampling, all cohort members were nominally healthy, though unrecorded immune exposures were likely present. The donor tested CMV seronegative and was one of the 352 seronegative cohort members. A peripheral blood sample was provided by each donor, and peripheral blood mononuclear cells were used for TCR beta sequencing. Genomic DNA extraction from the blood cell samples was performed with the Qiagen DNeasy Blood Extraction Kit. Library preparation employed the immunoSEQ multiplex PCR assay. A mixture of 60 forward primers for TCR Vbeta segments and 13 reverse primers for TCR Jbeta segments was used in the multiplex PCR. The CDR3 region of rearranged TCR beta genes was amplified from genomic DNA by a multiplex PCR assay. The Illumina HiSeq System was used to sequence the amplified TCR beta libraries as 87-base-pair reads. On the study's bioinformatics: Across the 670 or so repertoires, a later analysis counted 78 million or so unique TCR beta chains, 9.5 million to 12 million of which were shared by at least two donors. A nearest-neighbor algorithm error-corrected the raw reads and collapsed the reads into unique sequences, merging closely related sequences to remove PCR and sequencing errors. V, D and J gene segments were assigned by aligning CDR3 sequences to IMGT reference sequences. Each retained sequence needed at least a six-nucleotide match to both a V gene segment and a J gene segment. A rearrangement was called productive if the CDR3 had no stop codons and remained in frame with V and J, and every other rearrangement was called non-productive. Following IMGT convention, CDR3 was defined as the stretch from the second conserved V-encoded cysteine to the conserved J-encoded phenylalanine. Sequences without an unambiguous match to a single V gene segment were excluded from the earlier analysis of several hundred of the donors. In an earlier analysis of a few hundred of the donors, V segments were called functional above 56.7% productive rearrangements and were called segregating when the between-donor standard deviation exceeded 5%. To diagnose cytomegalovirus status from the catalog of TCR beta chain sequences, a statistical classification framework was built. In a later analysis, TCR nucleotide sequences were compared against IMGT/GENE-DB human TR gene sequences so that V and J genes could be assigned. Using the TCRdist pipeline, a later analysis assigned CDR3 sequences along with most-parsimonious VDJ recombination scenarios. In a later analysis, each TCR beta chain was defined by its CDR3 amino acid sequence together with its V-gene family, and reads without a unique V-gene family were excluded. A later analysis removed 550 to 700 highly shared, low-generation-probability nucleotide sequences to deal with suspected cross-contamination and a sequencing artifact. For each public chain, a later analysis derived a clonal expansion index from normalized ranks of inferred template counts within each repertoire. In a later analysis, generation probabilities were computed using a VDJ recombination model fitted to out-of-frame rearrangements, and the results were checked against IGoR. A later analysis scored TCR-TCR, TCR-HLA and TCR-CMV co-occurrence with hypergeometric tests, applying a repertoire-size bias correction to TCR pairs. To estimate false discovery rates, a later analysis permuted the HLA or CMV assignments 20 times. In a later analysis, co-occurring TCRs were grouped with DBSCAN, and TCRdist sequence similarity was added when clustering was performed within HLA-allele-positive subsets. Repertoires with fewer than 30,000 or more than 120,000 public chains, plus five repertoires with anomalous nucleotide sharing, were excluded from co-occurrence clustering. TCRdb retrieved this table from immuneACCESS and kept in-frame rearrangements only. Not all clones are present; in checked studies, unresolved V genes account for under half, and no reason is known for the remainder. The V and J calls and clone size come from that table; D and trimming were worked out from the DNA. In all, the sample holds 200,000 to 250,000 clones, and roughly 79% of those were seen once. About 0.6% of the sample goes to the ten largest clones.

On the study overall, not on this receptor specifically: CMV serostatus was the only immune exposure information available for the cohort. Most TCR sequences were observed very rarely across donors, whereas some public TCRs were present in many individuals. In vitro tests confirmed that a few of the cytomegalovirus-associated TCR beta chains recognize cytomegalovirus antigens. In an earlier analysis of about 540 of the donors, most TCR beta V segments were observed in productive rearrangements about 87% or about 30% of the time, broadly matching IMGT annotations. A cluster of highly shared sequence variants was judged likely to be a technical artifact of the sequencing pipeline. A later analysis associated about 17,000 TCR beta sequences with specific HLA alleles at a false discovery rate of 0.05. Linkage disequilibrium might explain the correlated functional status among segregating V segments, but an unknown experimental factor could not be ruled out. Most CMV-associated TCR beta chains appeared to be HLA-restricted in a later analysis, and the HLA associations seemed to be driven largely by CMV exposure. In the study, around 150 TCR beta chains were listed as associated with cytomegalovirus. Compared with equally common non-associated chains, HLA-associated TCR beta chains in a later analysis were more clonally expanded and had lower generation probabilities. In a later genetic analysis, fewer N-insertions in productive TCRs were reported among donors in an Asian-associated ancestry cluster than the approximately 630-donor mean. In a later genetic analysis, a missense DCLRE1C variant was associated with V-gene and J-gene trimming of TCR beta chains, and the association was replicated in an independent cohort. Only TCR beta chains were sequenced in this cohort, and the absence of alpha or paired-chain data limited detectable features. The classifier was reported to diagnose cytomegalovirus status with high specificity and sensitivity in both the original cohort and the validation cohort. According to the authors, the approach could potentially be generalized to other disease states and immunological phenotypes. Sequencing depth was assumed to be roughly uniform across donors in the presence/absence analyses, though that assumption may not hold. Because counts were too low, seventeen rarely observed V segments, including chromosome 9 orphons, were left out of the earlier analysis of 500 to 650 of the donors. Assigning TCR associations to individual alleles was difficult when HLA alleles, especially DR and DQ, strongly co-occurred. A further reported finding was that TCR beta sequences accurately predicted the HLA-A and HLA-B alleles for most subjects in the first cohort. In a later analysis, several top co-occurrence clusters were reported to appear linked to parvovirus B19, influenza, CMV and Epstein-Barr virus. Because HLA typing was missing for some donors at each locus, association tests included only the typed subset. According to a later analysis, TCR association rates differed among HLA loci, with DRB1 alleles showing the most associated TCRs and HLA-C alleles showing the fewest. The 87-base-pair reads could not distinguish some IMGT-functional V segments, including TRBV6-2 and TRBV6-3, so those segments were excluded.

Sample: PBMCs. The TCR was taken from a middle-aged woman in good health and CMV-seronegative. The sequence joins TRBV4-1 to TRBJ1-4; no D segment can be confidently identified. The DNA is as follows: TGCGCCAGCAGCCAGAGTTCAACTAATGAAAAACTGTTTTTT. Translation gives CASSQSSTNEKLFF.